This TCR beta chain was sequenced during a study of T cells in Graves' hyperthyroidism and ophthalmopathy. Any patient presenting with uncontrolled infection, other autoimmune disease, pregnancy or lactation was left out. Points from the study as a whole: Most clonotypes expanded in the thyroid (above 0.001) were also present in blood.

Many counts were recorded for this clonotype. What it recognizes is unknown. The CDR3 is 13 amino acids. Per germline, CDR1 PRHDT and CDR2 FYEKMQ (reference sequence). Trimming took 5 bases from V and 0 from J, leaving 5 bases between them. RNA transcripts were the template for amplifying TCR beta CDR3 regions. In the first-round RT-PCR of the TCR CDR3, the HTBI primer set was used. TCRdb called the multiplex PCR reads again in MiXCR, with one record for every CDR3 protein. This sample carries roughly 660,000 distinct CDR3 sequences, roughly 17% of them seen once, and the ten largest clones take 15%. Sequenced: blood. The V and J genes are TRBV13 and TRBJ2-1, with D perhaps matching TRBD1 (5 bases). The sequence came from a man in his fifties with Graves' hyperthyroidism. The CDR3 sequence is CASSTGSYNEQFF. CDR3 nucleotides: TGTGCCAGCAGCACAGGCTCCTACAATGAGCAGTTCTTC.